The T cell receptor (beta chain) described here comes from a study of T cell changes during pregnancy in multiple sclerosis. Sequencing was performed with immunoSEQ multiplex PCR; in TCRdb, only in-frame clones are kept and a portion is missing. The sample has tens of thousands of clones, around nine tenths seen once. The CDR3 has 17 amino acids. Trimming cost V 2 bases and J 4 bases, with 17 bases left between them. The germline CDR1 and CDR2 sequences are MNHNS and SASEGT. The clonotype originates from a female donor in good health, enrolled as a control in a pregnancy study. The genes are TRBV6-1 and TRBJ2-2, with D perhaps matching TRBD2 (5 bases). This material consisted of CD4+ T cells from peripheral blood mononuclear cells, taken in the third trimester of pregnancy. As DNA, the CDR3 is TGTGCCAGCAGTGAAATATCGGGAAGCGTGATCACCGGGGAGCTGTTTTTT. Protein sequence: CASSEISGSVITGELFF.